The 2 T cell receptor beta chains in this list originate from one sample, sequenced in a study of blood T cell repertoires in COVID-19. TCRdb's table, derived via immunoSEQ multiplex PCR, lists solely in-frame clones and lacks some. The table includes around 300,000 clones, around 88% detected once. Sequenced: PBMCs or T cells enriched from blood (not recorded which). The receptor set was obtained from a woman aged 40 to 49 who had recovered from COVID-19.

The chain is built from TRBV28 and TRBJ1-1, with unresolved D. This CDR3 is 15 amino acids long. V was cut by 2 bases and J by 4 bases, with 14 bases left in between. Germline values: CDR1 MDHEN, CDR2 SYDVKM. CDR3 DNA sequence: TGTGCCAGCAGTTTACGAGAGGGCCGGGGCACTGAAGCTTTCTTT. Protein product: CASSLREGRGTEAFF.

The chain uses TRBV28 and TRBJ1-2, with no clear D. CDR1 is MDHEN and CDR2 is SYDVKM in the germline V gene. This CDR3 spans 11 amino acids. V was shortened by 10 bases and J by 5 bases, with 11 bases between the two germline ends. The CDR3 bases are TGTGCCATCTTTACGCAGTATGGCTACACCTTC. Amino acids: CAIFTQYGYTF.